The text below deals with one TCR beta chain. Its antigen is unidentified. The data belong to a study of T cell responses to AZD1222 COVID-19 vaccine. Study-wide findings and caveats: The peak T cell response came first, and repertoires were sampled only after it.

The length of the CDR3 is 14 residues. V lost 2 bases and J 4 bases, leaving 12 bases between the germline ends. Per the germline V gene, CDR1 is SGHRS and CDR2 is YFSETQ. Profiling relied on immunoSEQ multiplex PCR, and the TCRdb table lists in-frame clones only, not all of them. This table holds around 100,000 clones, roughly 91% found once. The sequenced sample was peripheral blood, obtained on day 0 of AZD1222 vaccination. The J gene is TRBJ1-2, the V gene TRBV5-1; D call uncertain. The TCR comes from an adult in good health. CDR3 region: CASSLGDGSYGYTF. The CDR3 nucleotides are TGCGCCAGCAGCTTAGGAGACGGGAGCTATGGCTACACCTTC.